Below, 6 T cell receptor beta chains from the same sample are listed, as sequenced in a study of T cell responses to AZD1222 COVID-19 vaccine (dated by TCRdb to the early 2020s). In the paper's terms, the time point label means: baseline before first vaccination. Library preparation used the immunoSEQ multiplex PCR assay. TCRdb took this table from immuneACCESS and kept in-frame rearrangements with V and J called. Such tables lack part of the clones; where checked against another copy, unresolved V genes explain under half of the gap, and the rest is unexplained. The sample table holds roughly 78,000 clones, of which over 80% were seen once. The ten most abundant clones make up around 2.8% of the sample. Sequenced here: peripheral blood, sampled on day 0 of AZD1222 vaccination. Source of these receptors: an adult in good health.

This chain uses TRBV12-3 or TRBV12-4 with TRBJ1-3; D remains unclear. Trimming removed 8 bases at V and 0 bases at J, with 8 bases between. The CDR3 is 13 residues long. The CDR3: CASGQRSGNTIYF. CDR3 in DNA: TGTGCCAGCGGTCAGCGCTCTGGAAACACCATATATTTT.

The V call is TRBV6-5, the J call TRBJ2-7; 7 nucleotides agree with TRBD1. CDR3 length equals 15 residues. V was clipped by 2 bases and J by 3 bases; unmatched bases: 7. Germline CDR1 and CDR2: MNHEY and SVGAGI. CDR3 sequence (DNA): TGTGCCAGCAGTTACCGGGACAGTGGAGGCTACGAGCAGTACTTC. Translated, it gives CASSYRDSGGYEQYF.

This chain links TRBV3-1 (or the pseudogene TRBV3-2) with TRBJ1-1; no reliable D call. This CDR3 has 12 residues. From germline, CDR1 is LGHDT and CDR2 YNNKEL (reference sequence). Trimming removed 3 bases from V and 2 bases from J, with 4 bases in between. The CDR3 coding sequence is TGTGCCAGCAGCCAGATAAACACTGAAGCTTTCTTT. It specifies CASSQINTEAFF.

The chain recombines TRBV20-1 with TRBJ1-1, with D possibly being TRBD1 (5 bases). This CDR3 contains 11 residues. From germline, CDR1 is DFQATT and CDR2 SNEGSKA (reference sequence). Deletions cut 6 bases from V and 4 bases from J, with 9 bases between. The CDR3 spells CSAGDATEAFF. CDR3 nucleotides: TGCAGTGCGGGGGACGCCACTGAAGCTTTCTTT.

The count of this clone is one. At the DNA level, this CDR3 is encoded by other sequences in the same sample as well. The chain carries TRBV18 and TRBJ2-2, with D maybe TRBD1 (7 bases). This CDR3 contains 15 residues. Trimming took 2 bases from V and 4 from J, leaving 11 bases between them. The germline CDR1 and CDR2 sequences are KGHSH and LQKENI. The CDR3 protein is CASSPRQGGTGELFF. In nucleotides, the CDR3 is TGTGCCAGCTCACCAAGACAGGGAGGCACCGGGGAGCTGTTTTTT.

The V gene is TRBV20-1, the J gene TRBJ1-1; D not certain. CDR1 and CDR2 (germline): DFQATT, SNEGSKA (reference sequence). Trimming took 5 bases from V and 0 from J, leaving 4 bases between them. The CDR3 totals 11 residues. CDR3 coding DNA: TGCAGTGCTGCTCTGAACACTGAAGCTTTCTTT. Translation gives CSAALNTEAFF.